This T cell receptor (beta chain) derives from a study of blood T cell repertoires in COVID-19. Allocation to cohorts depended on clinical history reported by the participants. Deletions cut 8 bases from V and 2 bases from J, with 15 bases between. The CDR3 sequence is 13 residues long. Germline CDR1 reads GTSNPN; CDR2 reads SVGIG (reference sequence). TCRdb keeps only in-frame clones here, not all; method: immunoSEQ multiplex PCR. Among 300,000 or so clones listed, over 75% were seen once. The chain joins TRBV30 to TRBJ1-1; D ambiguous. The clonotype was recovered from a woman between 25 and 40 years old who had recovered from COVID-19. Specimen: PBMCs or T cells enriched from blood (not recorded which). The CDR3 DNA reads TGTGCCCGAGTACCGCTAAGAAACACTGAAGCTTTCTTT. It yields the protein CARVPLRNTEAFF.